Listed below are T cell receptor beta chains from one sample, sequenced in a study of cytomegalovirus exposure and HLA in healthy donors. Only in-frame clones appear in the TCRdb table, and some are missing; sequencing was by immunoSEQ multiplex PCR. The sample holds around 130,000 clones, 75% to 90% seen once. The specimen was PBMCs. These receptors all come from a woman in her forties in good health and CMV-seropositive. Both conserved end residues are part of each CDR3. D genes are given only for firm matches. The listing skips clone size in some rows; elsewhere it reads once, few, many or a size class.

>TRBV28|-|-|TRBJ2-1
TGTGCCAGCAACGTCAGGGGACCGGGCGGTGAGCAGTTCTTC
CASNVRGPGGEQFF
>TRBV7-9|-|TRBD2|TRBJ2-1
TGTGCCAGCAGCCCGAGTTTAGCGGGAGGTGGCGATGAGCAGTTCTTC
CASSPSLAGGGDEQFF
>TRBV13|once|-|TRBJ1-2
TGTGCCAGTCCGACAGAACCTAACTATGGCTACACCTTC
CASPTEPNYGYTF
>TRBV15|-|TRBD2|TRBJ2-3
TGTGCCACCAGCAGGGTAGCGGGGGAAACAGATACGCAGTATTTT
CATSRVAGETDTQYF
>TRBV29-1|-|TRBD1|TRBJ1-2
TGCAGCGGAGACAGGGTGGATGGCTACACCTTC
CSGDRVDGYTF
>TRBV9|few|-|TRBJ1-1
TGTGCCAGCAGCGTAGGTGGAGGTAGTAGTGAAGCTTTCTTT
CASSVGGGSSEAFF
>TRBV5-6|-|TRBD1|TRBJ1-5
TGTGCCAGCAGCCCCCGCGGCGGGACAGAGGCTAGTCAGCCCCAGCATTTT
CASSPRGGTEASQPQHF
>TRBV19|-|TRBD1|TRBJ2-3
TGTGCCAGTAGTATTCAGGGGGTTCTCACAGATACGCAGTATTTT
CASSIQGVLTDTQYF
>TRBV5-1|-|-|TRBJ2-5
TGCGCCAGCAGCTTGGCGCGGGGGCTCCAAGAGACCCAGTACTTC
CASSLARGLQETQYF
>TRBV11-3|-|TRBD1|TRBJ2-2
TGTGCCACCCGAGATTCAGGGGGTACCGGGGAGCTGTTTTTT
CATRDSGGTGELFF
>TRBV18|-|-|TRBJ1-4
TGTGCCAGCTCACCATCGGGGGAAAAACTGTTTTTT
CASSPSGEKLFF
>TRBV15|-|-|TRBJ2-7
TGTGCCACCAGCAGAGATACGGGAAACCTACCCTACGAGCAGTACTTC
CATSRDTGNLPYEQYF
>TRBV10-3|once|-|TRBJ1-1
TGTGCCATCAGAGACACCACTGAAGCTTTCTTT
CAIRDTTEAFF
>TRBV9|-|TRBD2|TRBJ2-3
TGTGCCAGCAGCGTGGCTAGCGGGGGGGCAGGAGATACGCAGTATTTT
CASSVASGGAGDTQYF
>TRBV5-7|-|-|TRBJ2-5
TGTGCCAGCAGCCGAATCCGGGACAACCAAGAGACCCAGTACTTC
CASSRIRDNQETQYF